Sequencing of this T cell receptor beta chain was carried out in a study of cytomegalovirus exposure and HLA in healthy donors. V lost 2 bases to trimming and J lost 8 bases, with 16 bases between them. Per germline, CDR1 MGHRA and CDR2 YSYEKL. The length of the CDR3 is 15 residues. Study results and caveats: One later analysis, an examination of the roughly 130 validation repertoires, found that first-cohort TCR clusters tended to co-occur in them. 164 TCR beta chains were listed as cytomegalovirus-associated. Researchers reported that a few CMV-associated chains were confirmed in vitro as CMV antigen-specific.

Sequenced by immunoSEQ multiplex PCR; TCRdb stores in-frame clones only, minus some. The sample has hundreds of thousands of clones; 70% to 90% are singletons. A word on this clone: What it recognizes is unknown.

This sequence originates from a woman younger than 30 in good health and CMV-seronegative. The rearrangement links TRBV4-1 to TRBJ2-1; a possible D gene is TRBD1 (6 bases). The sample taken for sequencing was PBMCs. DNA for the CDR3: TGCGCCAGCAGCCAATCAGGACAGCTATTAGATGAGCAGTTCTTC. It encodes CASSQSGQLLDEQFF.